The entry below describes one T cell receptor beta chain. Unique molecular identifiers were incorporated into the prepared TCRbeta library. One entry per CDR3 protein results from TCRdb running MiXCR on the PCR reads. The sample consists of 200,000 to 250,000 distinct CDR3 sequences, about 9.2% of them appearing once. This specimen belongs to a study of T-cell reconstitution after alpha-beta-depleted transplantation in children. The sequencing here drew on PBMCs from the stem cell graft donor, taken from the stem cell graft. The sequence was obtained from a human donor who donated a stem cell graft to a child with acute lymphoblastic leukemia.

This CDR3 is CATKKGNSVNTEAFF. In nucleotides, the CDR3 is TGCGCCACCAAGAAGGGAAATTCCGTGAACACTGAAGCTTTCTTT. V usage is TRBV5-1 and J usage is TRBJ1-1; no clear D gene. Between the trimmed V and J ends, which lost 9 bases and 0 bases, there was a span of 18 bases. Germline loops: CDR1 SGHRS, CDR2 YFSETQ. CDR3 length: 15 amino acids.